A selection of T cell receptor beta chains follows, all from one sample in a study of identifying expanded T cells in peripheral blood. TCRdb keeps only in-frame clones here, not all; method: immunoSEQ multiplex PCR. The table lists 50,000 to 75,000 clones, about 87% of them singletons. The specimen was blood. These receptors were taken from a person between 18 and 75 years old in good health. The CDR3 runs from the conserved cysteine through the conserved F or W. A D gene is named only where the DNA matches it firmly. Clone size is given for some rows only: seen once, a few or many times, or a class if the clone is expanded.

D: .
length: 16
V: TRBV5-1
size: .
J: TRBJ2-5
DNA: TGCGCCAGCAGCTTGGAGGGTCTCGCACGGGGGGAGACCCAGTACTTC
CDR3: CASSLEGLARGETQYF

D: TRBD2
length: 17
V: TRBV11-2
size: .
J: TRBJ2-5
DNA: TGTGCCAGCAGCTTAGGGTACCTAGCGGGGGATCAAGAGACCCAGTACTTC
CDR3: CASSLGYLAGDQETQYF

D: .
length: 15
V: TRBV7-3
size: once
J: TRBJ1-2
DNA: TGTGCCAGCACCCCGGGAGAGGGATTGGACTATGGCTACACCTTC
CDR3: CASTPGEGLDYGYTF

D: TRBD1
length: 12
V: TRBV10-2
size: few
J: TRBJ1-5
DNA: TGCGCCAGCAGGCAGGGGGATCAGCCCCAGCATTTT
CDR3: CASRQGDQPQHF

D: .
length: 15
V: TRBV6-1
size: .
J: TRBJ2-3
DNA: TGTGCCAGCAGTGTTGGAGCGGGCGGAACAGATACGCAGTATTTT
CDR3: CASSVGAGGTDTQYF

D: TRBD1
length: 14
V: TRBV6-1
size: few
J: TRBJ2-1
DNA: TGTGCCAGCAAAACCGGGACAGGGGACAATGAGCAGTTCTTC
CDR3: CASKTGTGDNEQFF

D: TRBD1
length: 15
V: TRBV4-3
size: medium-sized
J: TRBJ2-7
DNA: TGCGCCAGCAGCCAAGCCGGGACAGGGATCGACGAGCAGTACTTC
CDR3: CASSQAGTGIDEQYF

D: TRBD2
length: 18
V: TRBV2
size: .
J: TRBJ2-7
DNA: TGTGCCAGCAGTGAAGATCGACTAGCGGGGGGGAAAGTCTACGAGCAGTACTTC
CDR3: CASSEDRLAGGKVYEQYF

D: .
length: 13
V: TRBV27
size: once
J: TRBJ2-2
DNA: TGTGCCAGCATTTCCGGTAACACCGGGGAGCTGTTTTTT
CDR3: CASISGNTGELFF

D: TRBD2
length: 15
V: TRBV12-5
size: .
J: TRBJ2-1
DNA: TGTGCTAGTGGCGCTAGCGGGGGCCTCTACAATGAGCAGTTCTTC
CDR3: CASGASGGLYNEQFF

D: TRBD1
length: 14
V: TRBV5-1
size: .
J: TRBJ1-4
DNA: TGCGCCAGCAGTTGGGACAGGGCAGATGAAAAACTGTTTTTT
CDR3: CASSWDRADEKLFF

D: .
length: 14
V: TRBV28
size: .
J: TRBJ1-2
DNA: TGTGCCAACTCCCCCGGGACACCCTATGGCGGCTACACCTTC
CDR3: CANSPGTPYGGYTF

D: .
length: 15
V: TRBV6-1
size: .
J: TRBJ2-5
DNA: TGTGCCAGCAAAACCCACAGGGAGCGAAGAGAGACCCAGTACTTC
CDR3: CASKTHRERRETQYF

D: .
length: 13
V: TRBV11-2
size: .
J: TRBJ1-1
DNA: TGTGCCAGCAGCTCGGACATGAACACTGAAGCTTTCTTT
CDR3: CASSSDMNTEAFF

D: TRBD1
length: 15
V: TRBV7-3
size: .
J: TRBJ1-1
DNA: TGTGCCAGCAGCTTACAGCGACAGGGGAACACTGAAGCTTTCTTT
CDR3: CASSLQRQGNTEAFF

D: TRBD1
length: 15
V: TRBV6-5
size: .
J: TRBJ2-7
DNA: TGTGCCAGCAGTTTGACAGGGGGAGCGCAGCGCGAGCAGTACTTC
CDR3: CASSLTGGAQREQYF

D: .
length: 13
V: TRBV29-1
size: .
J: TRBJ1-1
DNA: TGCAGCGCCACTGTTGGGGGGAACACTGAAGCTTTCTTT
CDR3: CSATVGGNTEAFF

D: .
length: 13
V: TRBV28
size: once
J: TRBJ1-4
DNA: TGTGCCAGCCGAGGGGGGACTAATGAAAAACTGTTTTTT
CDR3: CASRGGTNEKLFF

D: TRBD2
length: 16
V: TRBV4-1
size: .
J: TRBJ2-7
DNA: TGCGCCAGCAGCCAAGACATGCGGGGGAACTCCTACGAGCAGTACTTC
CDR3: CASSQDMRGNSYEQYF

D: .
length: 12
V: TRBV6-5
size: .
J: TRBJ2-1
DNA: TGTGCCAGCAGTGGGGGGCCCAATGAGCAGTTCTTC
CDR3: CASSGGPNEQFF

D: .
length: 13
V: TRBV19
size: .
J: TRBJ1-1
DNA: TGTGCCAGTAGTCGGGACCCGAACACTGAAGCTTTCTTT
CDR3: CASSRDPNTEAFF

D: .
length: 14
V: TRBV7-9
size: .
J: TRBJ2-5
DNA: TGTGCCAGCAGACAAACAGGGAGAAGGGAGACCCAGTACTTC
CDR3: CASRQTGRRETQYF

D: TRBD2
length: 17
V: TRBV10-2
size: .
J: TRBJ2-7
DNA: TGCGCCAGCAGTGGGGCTAGCGGGAGTCTACGATCCTACGAGCAGTACTTC
CDR3: CASSGASGSLRSYEQYF

D: TRBD2
length: 15
V: TRBV19
size: .
J: TRBJ2-1
DNA: TGTGCCAGTAGTATCGGGCAGCGGGGGGACAATGAGCAGTTCTTC
CDR3: CASSIGQRGDNEQFF